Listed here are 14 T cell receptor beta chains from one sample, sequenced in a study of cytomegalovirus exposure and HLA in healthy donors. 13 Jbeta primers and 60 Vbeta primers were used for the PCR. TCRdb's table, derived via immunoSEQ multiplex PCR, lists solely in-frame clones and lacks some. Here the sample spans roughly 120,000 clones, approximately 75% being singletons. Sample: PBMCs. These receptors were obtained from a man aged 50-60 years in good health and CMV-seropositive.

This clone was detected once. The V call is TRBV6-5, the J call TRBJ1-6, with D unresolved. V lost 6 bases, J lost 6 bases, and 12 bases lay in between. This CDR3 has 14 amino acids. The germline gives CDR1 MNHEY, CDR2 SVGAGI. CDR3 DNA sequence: TGTGCCAGCAGAATACAGTTGGCTAATTCACCCCTCCACTTT. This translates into CASRIQLANSPLHF.

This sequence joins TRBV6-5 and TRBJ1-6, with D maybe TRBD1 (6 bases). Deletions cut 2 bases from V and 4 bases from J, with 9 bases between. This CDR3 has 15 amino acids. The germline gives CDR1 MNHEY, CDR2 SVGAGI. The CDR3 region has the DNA TGTGCCAGCAGTTACCTAGGACAGTATAATTCACCCCTCCACTTT. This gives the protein CASSYLGQYNSPLHF.

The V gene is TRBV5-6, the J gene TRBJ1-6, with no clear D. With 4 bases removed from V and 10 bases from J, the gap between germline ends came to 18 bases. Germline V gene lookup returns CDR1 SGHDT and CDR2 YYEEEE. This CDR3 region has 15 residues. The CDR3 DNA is TGTGCCAGCAGCGTCCGGGAGGATTTCCTCTCACCCCTCCACTTT. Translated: CASSVREDFLSPLHF.

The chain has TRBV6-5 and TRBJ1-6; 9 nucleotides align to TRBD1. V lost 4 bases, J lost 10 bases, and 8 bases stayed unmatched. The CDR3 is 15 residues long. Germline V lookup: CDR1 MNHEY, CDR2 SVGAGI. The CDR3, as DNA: TGTGCCAGCAGTTCGACGACAGGGGGTAGGTCACCCCTCCACTTT. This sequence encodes CASSSTTGGRSPLHF.

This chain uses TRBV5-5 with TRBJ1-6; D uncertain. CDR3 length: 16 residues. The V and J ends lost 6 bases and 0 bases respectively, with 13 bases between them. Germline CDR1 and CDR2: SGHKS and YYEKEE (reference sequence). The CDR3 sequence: CASTPLGSSYNSPLHF. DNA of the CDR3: TGTGCCAGCACCCCGCTGGGGAGCTCCTATAATTCACCCCTCCACTTT. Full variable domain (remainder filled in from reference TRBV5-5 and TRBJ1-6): DAGVTQSPTHLIKTRGQQVTLRCSPISGHKSVSWYQQVLGQGPQFIFQYYEKEERGRGNFPDRFSARQFPNYSSELNVNALLLGDSALYLCASTPLGSSYNSPLHFGNGTRLTVT.

The CDR3 is CASSLDGAGGTDTQYF. The CDR3 coding sequence is TGTGCCAGCAGCTTAGATGGCGCGGGAGGAACAGATACGCAGTATTTT. V usage is TRBV7-2 and J usage is TRBJ2-3, with 8 bases that match TRBD2. The length of the CDR3 is 16 residues. With V trimmed by 1 base and J by 3 bases, 6 bases remained unmatched. The germline V gene has CDR1 SGHTA and CDR2 FQGNSA.

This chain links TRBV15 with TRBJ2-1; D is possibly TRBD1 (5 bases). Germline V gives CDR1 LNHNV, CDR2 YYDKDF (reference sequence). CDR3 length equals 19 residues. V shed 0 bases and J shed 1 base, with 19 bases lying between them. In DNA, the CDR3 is TGTGCCACCAGCAGAGAATCCCATCGGACATCCAGATCCTACAATGAGCAGTTCTTC. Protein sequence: CATSRESHRTSRSYNEQFF.

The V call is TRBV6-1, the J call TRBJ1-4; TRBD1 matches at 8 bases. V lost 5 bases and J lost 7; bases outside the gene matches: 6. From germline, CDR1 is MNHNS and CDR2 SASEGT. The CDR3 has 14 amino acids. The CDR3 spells CASSSRGRTEKLFF. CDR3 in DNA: TGTGCCAGCAGTAGCAGGGGGCGGACTGAAAAACTGTTTTTT.

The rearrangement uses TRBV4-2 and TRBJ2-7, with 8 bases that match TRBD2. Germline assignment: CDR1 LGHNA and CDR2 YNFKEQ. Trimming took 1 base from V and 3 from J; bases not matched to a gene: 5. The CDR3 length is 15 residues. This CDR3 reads CASSQGNSGNYEQYF. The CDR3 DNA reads TGTGCCAGCAGCCAAGGTAATAGCGGGAACTACGAGCAGTACTTC.

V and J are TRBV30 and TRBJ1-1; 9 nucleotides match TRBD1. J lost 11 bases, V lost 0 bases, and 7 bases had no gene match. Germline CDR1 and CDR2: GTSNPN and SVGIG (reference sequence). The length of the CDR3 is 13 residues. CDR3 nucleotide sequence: TGTGCCTGGAGTGTTATGACAGGGGGGTGGGCTTTCTTT. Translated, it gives CAWSVMTGGWAFF.

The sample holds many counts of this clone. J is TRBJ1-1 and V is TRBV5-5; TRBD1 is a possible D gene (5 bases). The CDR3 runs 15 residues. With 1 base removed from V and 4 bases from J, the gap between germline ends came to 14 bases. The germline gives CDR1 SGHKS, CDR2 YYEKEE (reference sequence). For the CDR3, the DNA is TGTGCCAGCAGCTTGTCGAGGGCCGGGGGCACTGAAGCTTTCTTT. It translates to CASSLSRAGGTEAFF.

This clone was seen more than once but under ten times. The CDR3 DNA is TGTGCCAGCACAGTGATGGGCGGGGGCAATCAGCCCCAGCATTTT. Its translation: CASTVMGGGNQPQHF. The chain uses TRBV28 and TRBJ1-5; the D is unclear. The CDR3 sequence is 15 residues long. CDR1 MDHEN and CDR2 SYDVKM come from the germline V gene. The germline V and J ends were trimmed by 7 bases and 2 bases, with 15 bases remaining between them. The whole variable domain, remainder taken from reference TRBV28 and TRBJ1-5, is DVKVTQSSRYLVKRTGEKVFLECVQDMDHENMFWYRQDPGLGLRLIYFSYDVKMKEKGDIPEGYSVSREKKERFSLILESASTNQTSMYLCASTVMGGGNQPQHFGDGTRLSIL.

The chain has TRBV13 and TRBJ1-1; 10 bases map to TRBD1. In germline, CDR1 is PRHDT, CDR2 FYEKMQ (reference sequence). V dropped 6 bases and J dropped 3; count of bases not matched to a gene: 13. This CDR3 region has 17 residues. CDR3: CASSYGQGGRGDTEAFF. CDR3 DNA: TGTGCCAGCAGTTATGGACAGGGGGGGCGTGGCGACACTGAAGCTTTCTTT. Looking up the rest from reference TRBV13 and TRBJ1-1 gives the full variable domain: AAGVIQSPRHLIKEKRETATLKCYPIPRHDTVYWYQQGPGQDPQFLISFYEKMQSDKGSIPDRFSAQQFSDYHSELNMSSLELGDSALYFCASSYGQGGRGDTEAFFGQGTRLTVV.

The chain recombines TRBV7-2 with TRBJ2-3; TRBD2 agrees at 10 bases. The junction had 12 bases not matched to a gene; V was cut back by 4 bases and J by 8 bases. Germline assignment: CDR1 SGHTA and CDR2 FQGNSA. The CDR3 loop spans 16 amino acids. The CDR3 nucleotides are TGTGCCAGCAGCTCCCGTCAAGCGGGAGGGGAGGTTACGCAGTATTTT. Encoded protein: CASSSRQAGGEVTQYF.